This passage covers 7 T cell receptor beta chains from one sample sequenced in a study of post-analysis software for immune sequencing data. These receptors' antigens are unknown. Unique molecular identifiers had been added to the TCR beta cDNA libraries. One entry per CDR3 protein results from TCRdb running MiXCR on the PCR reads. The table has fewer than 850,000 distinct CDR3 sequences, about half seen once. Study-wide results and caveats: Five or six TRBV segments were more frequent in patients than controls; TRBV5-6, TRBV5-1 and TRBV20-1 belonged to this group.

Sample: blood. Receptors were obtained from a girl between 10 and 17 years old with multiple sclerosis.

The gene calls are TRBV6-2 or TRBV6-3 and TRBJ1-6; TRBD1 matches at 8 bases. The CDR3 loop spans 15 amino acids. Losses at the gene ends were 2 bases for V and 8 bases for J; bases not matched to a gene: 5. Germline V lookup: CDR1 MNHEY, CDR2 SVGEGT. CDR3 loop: CASSYAGQGYSPLHF. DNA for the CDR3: TGTGCCAGCAGTTACGCCGGACAGGGTTATTCACCCCTCCACTTT.

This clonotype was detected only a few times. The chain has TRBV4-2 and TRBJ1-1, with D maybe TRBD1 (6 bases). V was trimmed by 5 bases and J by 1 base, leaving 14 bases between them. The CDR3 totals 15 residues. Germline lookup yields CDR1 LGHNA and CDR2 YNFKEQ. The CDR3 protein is CASSSGEGGNTEAFF. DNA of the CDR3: TGTGCCAGCAGCTCGGGGGAGGGGGGGAACACTGAAGCTTTCTTT.

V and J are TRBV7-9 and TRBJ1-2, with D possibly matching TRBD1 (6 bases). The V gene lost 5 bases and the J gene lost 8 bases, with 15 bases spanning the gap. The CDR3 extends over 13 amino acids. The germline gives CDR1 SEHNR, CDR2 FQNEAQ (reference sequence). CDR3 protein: CASSRASQGGYTF. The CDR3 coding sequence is TGTGCCAGCAGCCGTGCGAGCCAGGGGGGCTACACCTTC.

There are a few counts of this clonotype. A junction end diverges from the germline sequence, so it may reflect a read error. DNA of the CDR3: TGTGCCGGCAGTTTAGCGGAACAAAAGACCCAGTACTTC. Translation gives CAGSLAEQKTQYF. The chain joins TRBV12-3 or TRBV12-4 to TRBJ2-7; D possibly corresponds to TRBD2 (6 bases). The closer fit of TRBJ2-5 to the DNA end suggests the J call may be wrong. CDR3 size: 13 residues.

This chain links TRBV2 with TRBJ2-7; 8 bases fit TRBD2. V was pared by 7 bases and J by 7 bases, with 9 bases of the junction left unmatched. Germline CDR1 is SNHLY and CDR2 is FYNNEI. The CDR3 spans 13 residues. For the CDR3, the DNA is TGTGCCAGCACCCAAACTAGCGGAGGGGAGCAGTACTTC. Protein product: CASTQTSGGEQYF. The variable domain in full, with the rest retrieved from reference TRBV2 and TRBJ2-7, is EPEVTQTPSHQVTQMGQEVILRCVPISNHLYFYWYRQILGQKVEFLVSFYNNEISEKSEIFDDQFSVERPDGSNFTLKIRSTKLEDSAMYFCASTQTSGGEQYFGPGTRLTVT.

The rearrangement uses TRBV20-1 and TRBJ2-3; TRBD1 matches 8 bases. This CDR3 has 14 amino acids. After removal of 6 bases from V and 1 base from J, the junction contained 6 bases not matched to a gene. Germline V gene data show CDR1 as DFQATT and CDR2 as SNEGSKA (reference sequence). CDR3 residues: CSALPGQGTDTQYF. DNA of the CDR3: TGCAGTGCCCTACCGGGACAGGGCACAGATACGCAGTATTTT.

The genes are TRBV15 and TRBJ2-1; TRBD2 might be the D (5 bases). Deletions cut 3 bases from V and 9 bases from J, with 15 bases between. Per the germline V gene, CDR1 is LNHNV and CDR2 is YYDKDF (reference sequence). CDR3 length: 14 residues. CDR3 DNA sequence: TGTGCCACCAGCAGTGGAGTAAGGGAGCGTGAGCAGTTCTTC. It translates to CATSSGVREREQFF. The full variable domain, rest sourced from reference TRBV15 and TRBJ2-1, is DAMVIQNPRYQVTQFGKPVTLSCSQTLNHNVMYWYQQKSSQAPKLLFHYYDKDFNNEADTPDNFQSRRPNTSFCFLDIRSPGLGDTAMYLCATSSGVREREQFFGPGTRLTVL.